Listed below are T cell receptor beta chains from one sample, sequenced in a study of T cells after yellow fever vaccination. In TCRdb, the 5' RACE reads were re-called with MiXCR into one record per CDR3 protein. Of approximately 580,000 distinct CDR3 sequences in the sample, 17% were seen once. This specimen was PBMCs, taken 5 days after the first yellow fever vaccination. The receptors stem from a man younger than 35 who received the YFV17D yellow fever vaccine. CDR3s include the opening cysteine and the closing phenylalanine or tryptophan. D genes are given only for firm matches. Some rows mark clone size as missing; the rest say once, few, many or name a class of expanded clone.

D	size	V	J	DNA	CDR3
TRBD1	NA	TRBV4-2	TRBJ2-2	TGTGCCAGCAGCCATCCCGGGACAGAGAACACCGGGGAGCTGTTTTTT	CASSHPGTENTGELFF
NA	NA	TRBV20-1	TRBJ2-7	TGCAGTGCTAGAGGAATTTTATACGAGCAGTACTTC	CSARGILYEQYF
NA	NA	TRBV7-9	TRBJ1-4	TGTGCCAGCAGCCTTAGGGAGGAAGACGAAAAACTGTTTTTT	CASSLREEDEKLFF
NA	few	TRBV6-2/TRBV6-3	TRBJ2-1	TGTGCCAGCAGTTACTCGGCAGGGGCGGGTGAGCAGTTCTTC	CASSYSAGAGEQFF
NA	few	TRBV6-2/TRBV6-3	TRBJ2-3	TGTGCCAGCAGCATGAGAGGGGGACACACAAACCCCACAGATACGCAGTATTTT	CASSMRGGHTNPTDTQYF
NA	NA	TRBV9	TRBJ2-5	TGTGCCAGCAGCGAGCGTCCGGACTTCTCTTTAGAGACCCAGTACTTC	CASSERPDFSLETQYF
NA	few	TRBV4-2	TRBJ1-1	TGTGCCAGCAGCCATGCACAAGGGAACACTGAAGCTTTCTTT	CASSHAQGNTEAFF
TRBD1	NA	TRBV7-2	TRBJ1-3	TGTGCCAGCAGCTTAGATGCCAGGGGGTTTGGAAACACCATATATTTT	CASSLDARGFGNTIYF
NA	NA	TRBV7-2	TRBJ1-3	TGTGCCAGCAGCTCCTACAGGTCAGGGGACACCATATATTTT	CASSSYRSGDTIYF
NA	many	TRBV12-3/TRBV12-4	TRBJ1-5	TGTGCCAGCGAGGCACAGCTCAATCAGCCCCAGCATTTT	CASEAQLNQPQHF
TRBD1	NA	TRBV9	TRBJ2-7	TGTGCCAGCAGCGGATATTGGGGACAGGGGAGCGAGCAGTACTTC	CASSGYWGQGSEQYF
TRBD2	few	TRBV20-1	TRBJ2-7	TGCAGTGCCGCTAGCGGGGGGGGGCGCGAGCAGTACTTC	CSAASGGGREQYF
NA	NA	TRBV3-1	TRBJ2-7	TGTGCCAGCAGCCAAGTCGGCGGGGGCCGGGGGGAGCAGTACTTC	CASSQVGGGRGEQYF
NA	few	TRBV10-3	TRBJ1-6	TGTGCCATCAGTGAAAGGGAGTTCGGATCACCCCTCCACTTT	CAISEREFGSPLHF
NA	NA	TRBV7-2	TRBJ2-7	TGTGCCAGCAGTCAACAGGCCGTCGCGACCTACGAGCAGTACTTC	CASSQQAVATYEQYF
TRBD1	few	TRBV6-2/TRBV6-3	TRBJ1-5	TGTGCCAGCAGTTTGGACAGGGCGGGGGGCGGATCAGCCCAGCATTTT	CASSLDRAGGGSAQHF
NA	NA	TRBV6-2/TRBV6-3	TRBJ2-7	TGTGCCAGCAGTTTAACCGGGAGTACCACCTACGAGCAGTACTTC	CASSLTGSTTYEQYF
TRBD1	NA	TRBV20-1	TRBJ2-3	TGCAGTGCTAGATTCGGGACAGGGAACACAGATACGCAGTATTTT	CSARFGTGNTDTQYF
NA	NA	TRBV25-1	TRBJ2-7	TGTGCCAGCAGTGAATTCGGTGAGGGCTACGAGCAGTACTTC	CASSEFGEGYEQYF
NA	few	TRBV12-3/TRBV12-4	TRBJ2-3	TGTGCCGCGTCGGACAGTCAAGATACGCAGTATTTT	CAASDSQDTQYF
NA	NA	TRBV7-2	TRBJ2-3	TGTGCCAGCAGCTGGGTTGTCGTGACCGACGATACGCAGTATTTT	CASSWVVVTDDTQYF
TRBD1	NA	TRBV6-1	TRBJ1-1	TGTGCCACCGGGACAGGGGTCCATGGCACTGAAGCTTTCTTT	CATGTGVHGTEAFF
NA	few	TRBV7-3	TRBJ2-6	TGTGCCAGCAGGGAAGGCGGCTCTGGGGCCAACGTCCTGACTTTC	CASREGGSGANVLTF
TRBD1	NA	TRBV6-5	TRBJ2-5	TGTGCCAGCAGTTACTCCGGGACAGGGGGACTGCAAGAGACCCAGTACTTC	CASSYSGTGGLQETQYF